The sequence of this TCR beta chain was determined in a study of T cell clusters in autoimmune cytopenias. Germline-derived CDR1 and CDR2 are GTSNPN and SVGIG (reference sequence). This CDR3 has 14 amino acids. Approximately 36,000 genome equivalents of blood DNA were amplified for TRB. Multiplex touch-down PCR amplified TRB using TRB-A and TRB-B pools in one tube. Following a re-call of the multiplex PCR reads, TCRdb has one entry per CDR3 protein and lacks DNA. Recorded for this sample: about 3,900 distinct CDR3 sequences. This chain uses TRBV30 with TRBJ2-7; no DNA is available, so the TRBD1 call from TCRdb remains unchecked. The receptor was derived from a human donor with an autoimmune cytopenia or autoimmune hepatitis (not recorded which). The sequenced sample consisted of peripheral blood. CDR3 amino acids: CAWVKTGGSHEQYF.